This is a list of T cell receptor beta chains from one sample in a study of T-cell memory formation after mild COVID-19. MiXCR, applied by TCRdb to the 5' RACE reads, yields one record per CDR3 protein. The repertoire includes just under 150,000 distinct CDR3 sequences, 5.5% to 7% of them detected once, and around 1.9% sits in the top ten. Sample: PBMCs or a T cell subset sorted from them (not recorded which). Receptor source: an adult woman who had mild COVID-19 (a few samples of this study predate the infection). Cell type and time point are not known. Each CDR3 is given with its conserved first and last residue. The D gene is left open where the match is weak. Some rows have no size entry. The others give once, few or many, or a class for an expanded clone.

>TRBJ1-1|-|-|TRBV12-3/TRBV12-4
CASSAPPVSSGAFF
TGTGCCAGCAGTGCCCCGCCAGTTTCTAGCGGAGCTTTCTTT
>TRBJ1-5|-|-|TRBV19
CASGDIIRQPQHF
TGTGCCTCGGGAGACATCATCCGGCAGCCCCAGCATTTT
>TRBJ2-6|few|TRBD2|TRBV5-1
CASSPSGVLDVLTF
TGCGCCAGCAGCCCGAGCGGGGTACTCGACGTCCTGACTTTC
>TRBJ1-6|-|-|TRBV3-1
CASSALADSPLHF
TGTGCCAGCAGCGCCCTGGCCGATTCACCCCTCCACTTT
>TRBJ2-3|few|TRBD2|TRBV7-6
CASSPGLAGATDTQYF
TGTGCCAGCAGCCCGGGACTAGCGGGAGCCACAGATACGCAGTATTTT
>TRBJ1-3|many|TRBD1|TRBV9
CASSPRFGQGSGNTIYF
TGTGCCAGCAGCCCTCGCTTCGGACAGGGCTCTGGAAACACCATATATTTT
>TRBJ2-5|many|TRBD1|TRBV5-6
CASSLWTGFQETQYF
TGTGCCAGCAGCTTATGGACAGGGTTTCAAGAGACCCAGTACTTC
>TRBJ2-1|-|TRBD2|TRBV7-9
CASSLWAGGVNEQFF
TGTGCCAGCAGCTTATGGGCGGGAGGAGTCAATGAGCAGTTCTTC
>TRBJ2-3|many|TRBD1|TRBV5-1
CASESTGGTDTQYF
TGCGCCAGTGAGTCGACAGGGGGTACAGATACGCAGTATTTT
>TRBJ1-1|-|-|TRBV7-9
CASSRLSGGSTEAFF
TGTGCCAGCAGCCGGCTTTCCGGGGGCAGCACTGAAGCTTTCTTT
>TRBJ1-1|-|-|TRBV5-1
CASSLASGYTEAFF
TGCGCCAGCAGCTTGGCATCAGGGTACACTGAAGCTTTCTTT
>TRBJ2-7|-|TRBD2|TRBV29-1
CSVVGLAGSEQYF
TGCAGCGTTGTTGGCCTAGCGGGAAGCGAGCAGTACTTC
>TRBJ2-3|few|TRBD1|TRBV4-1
CASSQEWLGQGADTQYF
TGCGCCAGCAGCCAAGAGTGGTTGGGACAGGGGGCAGATACGCAGTATTTT
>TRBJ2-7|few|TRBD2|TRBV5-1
CASSQGTSGFYYEQYF
TGCGCCAGCAGCCAGGGGACTAGCGGGTTCTACTACGAGCAGTACTTC
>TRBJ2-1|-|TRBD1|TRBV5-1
CASSYRTGQGAYGEQFF
TGCGCCAGCAGCTATAGGACGGGACAGGGGGCTTATGGTGAGCAGTTCTTC
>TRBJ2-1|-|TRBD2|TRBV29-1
CSGSGTSGSNEQFF
TGCAGCGGTTCTGGGACTAGCGGAAGCAATGAGCAGTTCTTC
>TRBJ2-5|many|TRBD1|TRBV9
CASSVDRGGETQYF
TGTGCCAGCAGCGTAGACAGGGGTGGAGAGACCCAGTACTTC
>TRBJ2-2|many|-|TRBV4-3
CASSQDWTNTGELFF
TGCGCCAGCAGCCAAGATTGGACTAACACCGGGGAGCTGTTTTTT
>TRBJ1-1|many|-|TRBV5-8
CASSVTGQKNTEAFF
TGTGCCAGCAGCGTAACAGGACAGAAGAACACTGAAGCTTTCTTT
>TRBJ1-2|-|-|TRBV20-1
CSASHQTGLGYTF
TGCAGTGCTAGCCACCAAACAGGGCTCGGCTACACCTTC
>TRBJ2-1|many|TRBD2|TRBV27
CASSRLAAFNEQFF
TGTGCCAGCTCGAGGCTAGCGGCCTTCAATGAGCAGTTCTTC
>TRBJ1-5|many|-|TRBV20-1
CSARDGRGGPQHF
TGCAGTGCTAGAGATGGGAGGGGTGGGCCCCAGCATTTT
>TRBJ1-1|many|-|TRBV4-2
CASSHQEDRYNTEAFF
TGTGCCAGCAGCCATCAGGAGGACAGATATAACACTGAAGCTTTCTTT
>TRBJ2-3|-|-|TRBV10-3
CAITSGEVTDTQYF
TGTGCCATCACGTCGGGGGAAGTCACAGATACGCAGTATTTT
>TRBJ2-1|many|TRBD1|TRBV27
CASSFRGRQFF
TGTGCCAGCAGTTTCAGGGGGAGGCAGTTCTTC
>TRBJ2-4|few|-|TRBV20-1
CSAREWETIAKNIQYF
TGCAGTGCTAGAGAGTGGGAAACCATTGCCAAAAACATTCAGTACTTC
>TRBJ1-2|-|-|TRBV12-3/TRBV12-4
CASTPGGNYGYTF
TGTGCCAGCACCCCCGGGGGTAACTATGGCTACACCTTC
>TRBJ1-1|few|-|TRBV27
CASSFLHRATEAFF
TGTGCCAGCAGTTTCCTGCATAGGGCCACTGAAGCTTTCTTT
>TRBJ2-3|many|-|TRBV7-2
CASSFMGARPTDTQYF
TGTGCCAGCAGCTTCATGGGGGCCCGGCCCACAGATACGCAGTATTTT
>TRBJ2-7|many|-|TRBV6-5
CASSKTTGSYEQYF
TGTGCCAGCAGCAAGACAACAGGTTCCTACGAGCAGTACTTC
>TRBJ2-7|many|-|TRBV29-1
CSVSKDRDNYEQYF
TGCAGCGTCAGCAAGGACCGGGACAACTACGAGCAGTACTTC
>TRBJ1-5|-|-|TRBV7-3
CASSPYNQHQHF
TGTGCCAGCAGCCCCTACAATCAGCACCAGCATTTT
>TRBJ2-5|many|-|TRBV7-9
CASSAWDPGAQETQYF
TGTGCCAGCAGCGCCTGGGACCCCGGGGCTCAAGAGACCCAGTACTTC
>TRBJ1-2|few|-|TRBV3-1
CASRRSVENGYTF
TGTGCCAGCAGACGTTCAGTGGAGAATGGCTACACCTTC
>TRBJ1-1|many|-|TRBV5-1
CASSSGHGLNTEAFF
TGCGCCAGCAGCTCAGGACACGGTCTGAACACTGAAGCTTTCTTT
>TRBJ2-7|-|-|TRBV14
CASSLRTVAYEQYF
TGTGCCAGCAGCCTACGGACGGTAGCCTACGAGCAGTACTTC
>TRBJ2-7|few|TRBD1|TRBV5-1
CASKTTGQGAHEQYF
TGCGCCAGCAAAACGACGGGACAGGGGGCCCACGAGCAGTACTTC
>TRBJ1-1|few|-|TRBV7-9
CASSFANSRRGTVTEAFF
TGTGCCAGCAGCTTCGCCAACAGTAGGAGGGGAACAGTCACTGAAGCTTTCTTT
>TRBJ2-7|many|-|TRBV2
CASHGTFNSYEQYF
TGTGCCAGCCATGGGACTTTTAATTCCTACGAGCAGTACTTC
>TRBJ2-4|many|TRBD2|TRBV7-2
CASSIGLVSDIQYF
TGTGCCAGCAGCATCGGACTAGTTAGTGACATTCAGTACTTC
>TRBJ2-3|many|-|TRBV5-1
CASSLEGRWFGDTQYF
TGCGCCAGCAGCTTGGAGGGTAGGTGGTTTGGAGATACGCAGTATTTT
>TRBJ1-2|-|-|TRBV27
CASKNRVGTPGGYTF
TGTGCCAGCAAAAACAGGGTTGGGACGCCAGGTGGCTACACCTTC
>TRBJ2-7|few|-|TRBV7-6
CASSLSGQGGSYEQYF
TGTGCCAGCAGCTTATCCGGACAGGGAGGGAGCTACGAGCAGTACTTC
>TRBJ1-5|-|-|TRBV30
CAWSRPRQQSYSNQPQHF
TGTGCCTGGAGCAGGCCTCGACAGCAATCTTATAGCAATCAGCCCCAGCATTTT
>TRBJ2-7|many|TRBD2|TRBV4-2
CASSQVGLAGGSRSEQYF
TGTGCCAGCAGCCAAGTAGGACTAGCGGGAGGTTCCCGCTCCGAGCAGTACTTC
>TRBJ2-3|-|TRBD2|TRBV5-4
CASSLGGAGPRDTQYF
TGTGCCAGCAGCTTGGGTGGAGCGGGGCCTAGAGATACGCAGTATTTT
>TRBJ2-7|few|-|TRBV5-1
CASSLVGGPKQYEQYF
TGCGCCAGCAGCTTGGTAGGTGGCCCCAAACAATACGAGCAGTACTTC
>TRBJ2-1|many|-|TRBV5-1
CASKETDYNEQFF
TGCGCCAGCAAAGAGACAGACTACAATGAGCAGTTCTTC
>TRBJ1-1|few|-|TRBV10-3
CAISEFQGWRAEAFF
TGTGCCATCAGTGAGTTTCAGGGGTGGAGGGCTGAAGCTTTCTTT
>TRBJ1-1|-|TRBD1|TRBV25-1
CASRRGQGEAFF
TGTGCCAGCAGAAGGGGACAGGGTGAAGCTTTCTTT
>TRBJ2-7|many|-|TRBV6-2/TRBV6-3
CASSQSSYEQYF
TGCGCCAGCAGCCAAAGCTCCTACGAGCAGTACTTC
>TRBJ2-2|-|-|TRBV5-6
CASSPRLGETAGELFF
TGTGCCAGCAGCCCCCGACTAGGCGAGACCGCCGGGGAGCTGTTTTTT
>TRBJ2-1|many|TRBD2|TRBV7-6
CASSRLGVAGGAYNEQFF
TGTGCCAGCAGCCGCTTAGGGGTAGCGGGAGGTGCATACAATGAGCAGTTCTTC
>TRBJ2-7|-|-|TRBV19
CASSRDILYEQYF
TGTGCCAGTAGTCGGGACATCCTCTACGAGCAGTACTTC
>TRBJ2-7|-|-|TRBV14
CASSRVNYNEQYF
TGTGCCAGCAGCCGCGTAAACTACAACGAGCAGTACTTC
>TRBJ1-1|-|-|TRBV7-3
CASSARGTEAFF
TGTGCCAGCAGCGCTCGGGGCACTGAAGCTTTCTTT